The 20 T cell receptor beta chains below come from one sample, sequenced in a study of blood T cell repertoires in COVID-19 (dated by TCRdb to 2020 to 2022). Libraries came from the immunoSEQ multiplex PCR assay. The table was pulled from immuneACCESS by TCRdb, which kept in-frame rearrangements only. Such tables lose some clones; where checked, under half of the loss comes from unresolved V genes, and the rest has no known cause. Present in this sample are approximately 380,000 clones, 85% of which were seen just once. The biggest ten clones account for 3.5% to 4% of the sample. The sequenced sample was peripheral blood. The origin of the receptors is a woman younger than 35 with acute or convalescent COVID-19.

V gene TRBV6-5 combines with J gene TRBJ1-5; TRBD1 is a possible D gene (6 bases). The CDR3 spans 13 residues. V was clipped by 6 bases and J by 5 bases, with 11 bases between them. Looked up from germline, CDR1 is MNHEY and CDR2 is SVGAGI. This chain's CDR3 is CASRARQDQPQHF. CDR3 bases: TGTGCCAGCAGAGCTAGACAGGATCAGCCCCAGCATTTT.

For the CDR3, the DNA is TGTGCCACCAGTGATAAGCGGACAGGGTGGGGCGACAATGAGCAGTTCTTC. This encodes CATSDKRTGWGDNEQFF. The rearrangement links TRBV24-1 to TRBJ2-1; 8 bases map to TRBD1. The CDR3 consists of 17 residues. With 3 bases clipped from V and 5 bases from J, the junction kept 11 bases outside the gene matches. Germline V lookup: CDR1 KGHDR, CDR2 SFDVKD.

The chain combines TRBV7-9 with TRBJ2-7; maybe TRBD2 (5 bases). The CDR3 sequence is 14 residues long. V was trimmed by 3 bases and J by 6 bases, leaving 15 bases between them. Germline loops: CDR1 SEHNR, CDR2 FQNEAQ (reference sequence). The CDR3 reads CASSFETGSLEQYF. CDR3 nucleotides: TGTGCCAGCAGCTTTGAAACGGGGTCCCTCGAGCAGTACTTC.

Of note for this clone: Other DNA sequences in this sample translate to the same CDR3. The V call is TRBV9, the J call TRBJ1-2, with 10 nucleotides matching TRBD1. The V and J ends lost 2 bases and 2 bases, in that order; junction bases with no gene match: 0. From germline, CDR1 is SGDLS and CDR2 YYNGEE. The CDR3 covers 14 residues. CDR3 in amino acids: CASSVGQGNYGYTF. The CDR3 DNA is TGTGCCAGCAGCGTGGGACAGGGGAACTATGGCTACACCTTC. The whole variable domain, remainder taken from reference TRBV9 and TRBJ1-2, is DSGVTQTPKHLITATGQRVTLRCSPRSGDLSVYWYQQSLDQGLQFLIQYYNGEERAKGNILERFSAQQFPDLHSELNLSSLELGDSALYFCASSVGQGNYGYTFGSGTRLTVV.

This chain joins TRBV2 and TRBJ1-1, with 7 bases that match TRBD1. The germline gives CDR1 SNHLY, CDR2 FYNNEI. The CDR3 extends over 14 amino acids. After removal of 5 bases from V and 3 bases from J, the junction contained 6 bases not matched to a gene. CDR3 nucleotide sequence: TGTGCCAGCAGTATACAGGGGAGTTACACTGAAGCTTTCTTT. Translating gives CASSIQGSYTEAFF. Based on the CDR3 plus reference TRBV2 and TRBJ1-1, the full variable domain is EPEVTQTPSHQVTQMGQEVILRCVPISNHLYFYWYRQILGQKVEFLVSFYNNEISEKSEIFDDQFSVERPDGSNFTLKIRSTKLEDSAMYFCASSIQGSYTEAFFGQGTRLTVV.

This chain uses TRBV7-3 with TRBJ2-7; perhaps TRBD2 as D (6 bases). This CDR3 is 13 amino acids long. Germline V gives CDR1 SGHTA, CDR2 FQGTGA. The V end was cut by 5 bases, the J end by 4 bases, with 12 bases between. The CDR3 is CASSPSAGYEQYF. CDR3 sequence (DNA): TGTGCCAGCAGCCCCAGTGCGGGGTACGAGCAGTACTTC.

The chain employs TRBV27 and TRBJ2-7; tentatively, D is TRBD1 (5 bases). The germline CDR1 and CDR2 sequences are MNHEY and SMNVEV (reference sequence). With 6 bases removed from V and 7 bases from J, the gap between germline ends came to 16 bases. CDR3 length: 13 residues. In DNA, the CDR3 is TGTGCCAGCAGCCCCCAGGGCACTACGGAGCAGTACTTC. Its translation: CASSPQGTTEQYF.

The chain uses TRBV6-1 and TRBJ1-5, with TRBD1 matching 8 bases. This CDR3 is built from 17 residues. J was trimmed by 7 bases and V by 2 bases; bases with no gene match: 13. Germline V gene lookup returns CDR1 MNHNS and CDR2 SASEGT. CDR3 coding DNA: TGTGCCAGCAGTGAATCACCAGGGGGCGCGGGGTACCAGCCCCAGCATTTT. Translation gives CASSESPGGAGYQPQHF.

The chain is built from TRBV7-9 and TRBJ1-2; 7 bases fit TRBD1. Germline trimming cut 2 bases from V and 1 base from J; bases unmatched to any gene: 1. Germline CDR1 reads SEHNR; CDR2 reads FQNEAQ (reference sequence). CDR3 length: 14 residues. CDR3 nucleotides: TGTGCCAGCAGCTTACAGGGGGATAACTATGGCTACACCTTC. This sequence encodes CASSLQGDNYGYTF.

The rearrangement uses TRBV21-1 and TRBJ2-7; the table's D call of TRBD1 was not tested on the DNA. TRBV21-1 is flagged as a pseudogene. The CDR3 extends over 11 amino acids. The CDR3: CASPGETGFHF. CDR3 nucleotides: TGTGCCAGCCCCGGGGAGACAGGCTTCCACTTC.

CDR3 sequence: CASSLGGTMDTQYF. CDR3 DNA: TGTGCCAGCAGTTTGGGCGGGACCATGGATACGCAGTATTTT. The chain carries TRBV27 and TRBJ2-3; tentative D call: TRBD2 (6 bases). The CDR3 loop spans 14 amino acids. CDR1 and CDR2 from the germline V gene are MNHEY and SMNVEV (reference sequence). Between the trimmed V and J ends, which lost 3 bases and 6 bases, there was a span of 13 bases.

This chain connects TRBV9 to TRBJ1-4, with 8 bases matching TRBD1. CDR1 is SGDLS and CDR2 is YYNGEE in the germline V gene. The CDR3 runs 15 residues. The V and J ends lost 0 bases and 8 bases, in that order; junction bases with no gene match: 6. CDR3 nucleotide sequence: TGTGCCAGCAGCGTAGGGGACAGGAGAGGCGAAAAACTGTTTTTT. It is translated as CASSVGDRRGEKLFF.

CDR3 sequence (DNA): TGTGCCATCAGAGGGACTAGCGGGGGAGCCTACGAGCAGTACTTC. Protein product: CAIRGTSGGAYEQYF. The chain carries TRBV10-3 and TRBJ2-7, with TRBD2 identical over 14 bases. J lost 2 bases, V lost 6 bases, and 3 bases had no gene match. The germline CDR1 and CDR2 sequences are ENHRY and SYGVKD. This CDR3 is built from 15 residues.

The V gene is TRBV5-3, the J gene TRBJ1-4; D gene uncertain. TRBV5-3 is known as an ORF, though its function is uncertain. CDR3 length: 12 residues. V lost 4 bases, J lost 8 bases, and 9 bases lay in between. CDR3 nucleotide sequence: TGTGCCAGAAGCAGCAGGTCGGAAAAACTGTTTTTT. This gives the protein CARSSRSEKLFF.

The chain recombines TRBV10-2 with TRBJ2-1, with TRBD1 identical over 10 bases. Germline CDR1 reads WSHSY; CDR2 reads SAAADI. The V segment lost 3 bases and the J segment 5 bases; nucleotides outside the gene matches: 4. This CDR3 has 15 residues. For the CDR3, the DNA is TGCGCCAGCAGTGAACGGGGACAGGGGAACAATGAGCAGTTCTTC. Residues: CASSERGQGNNEQFF.

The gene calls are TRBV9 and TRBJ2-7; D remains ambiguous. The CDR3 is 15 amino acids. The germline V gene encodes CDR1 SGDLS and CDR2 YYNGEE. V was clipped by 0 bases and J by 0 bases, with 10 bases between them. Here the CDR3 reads CASSVGERTSYEQYF. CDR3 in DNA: TGTGCCAGCAGCGTAGGTGAGCGAACCTCCTACGAGCAGTACTTC.

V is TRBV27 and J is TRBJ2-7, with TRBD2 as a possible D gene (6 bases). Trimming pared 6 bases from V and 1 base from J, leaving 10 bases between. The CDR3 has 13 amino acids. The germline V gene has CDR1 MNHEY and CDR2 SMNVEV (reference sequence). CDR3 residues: CASSKGRSYEQYF. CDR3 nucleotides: TGTGCCAGCAGCAAGGGGAGGTCCTACGAGCAGTACTTC.

The CDR3 loop is CAWSRTAINSPLHF. For the CDR3, the DNA is TGTGCCTGGAGCAGAACAGCAATTAATTCACCCCTCCACTTT. This sequence joins TRBV30 and TRBJ1-6, with D hard to call. Germline assignment: CDR1 GTSNPN and CDR2 SVGIG (reference sequence). The CDR3 runs 14 residues. Trimming shortened V by 3 bases and J by 6 bases, and 12 bases separated the two germline ends.

The CDR3 nucleotides read TGTGCCAGCAGGGGACAGGGATTTCAAACTAATGAAAAACTGTTTTTT. Its protein product is CASRGQGFQTNEKLFF. V gene TRBV2 combines with J gene TRBJ1-4; 9 bases are a match to TRBD1. The CDR3 has 16 amino acids. The ends lost 6 bases at V and 1 base at J; junction bases unmatched: 6. Germline V lookup: CDR1 SNHLY, CDR2 FYNNEI.

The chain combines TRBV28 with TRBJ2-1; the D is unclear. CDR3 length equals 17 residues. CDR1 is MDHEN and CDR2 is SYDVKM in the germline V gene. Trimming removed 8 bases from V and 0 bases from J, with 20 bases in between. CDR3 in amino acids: CASQPYRATSSYNEQFF. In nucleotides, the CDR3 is TGTGCCAGCCAACCCTACAGAGCAACGAGCTCCTACAATGAGCAGTTCTTC. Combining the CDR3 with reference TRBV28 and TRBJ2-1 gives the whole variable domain DVKVTQSSRYLVKRTGEKVFLECVQDMDHENMFWYRQDPGLGLRLIYFSYDVKMKEKGDIPEGYSVSREKKERFSLILESASTNQTSMYLCASQPYRATSSYNEQFFGPGTRLTVL.